This note documents a single TCR beta chain sequence. Its cognate antigen is unknown. The record originates from a study of graft-versus-host responses after intestinal transplantation. TCRdb keeps only in-frame clones here, not all; method: immunoSEQ multiplex PCR. The table has approximately 93,000 clones, 85% to 95% seen once; the top ten hold over 0.06%. The CDR3 runs 13 residues. From germline, CDR1 is LNHNV and CDR2 YYDKDF (reference sequence). Trimming removed 3 bases from V and 9 bases from J; junction bases left unmatched: 7. This chain joins TRBV15 and TRBJ2-7, with 8 bases that match TRBD1. The sample was unstimulated CD8+ T cells sorted from spleen or lymph node cells, taken before transplant. This receptor was identified in a human donor who was the organ donor for an intestinal transplant. The CDR3 DNA is TGTGCCACCAGCAGCCGAACAGGGGGAGGGCAGTACTTC. It is translated as CATSSRTGGGQYF. The variable domain in full, completed from reference TRBV15 and TRBJ2-7, reads DAMVIQNPRYQVTQFGKPVTLSCSQTLNHNVMYWYQQKSSQAPKLLFHYYDKDFNNEADTPDNFQSRRPNTSFCFLDIRSPGLGDTAMYLCATSSRTGGGQYFGPGTRLTVT.